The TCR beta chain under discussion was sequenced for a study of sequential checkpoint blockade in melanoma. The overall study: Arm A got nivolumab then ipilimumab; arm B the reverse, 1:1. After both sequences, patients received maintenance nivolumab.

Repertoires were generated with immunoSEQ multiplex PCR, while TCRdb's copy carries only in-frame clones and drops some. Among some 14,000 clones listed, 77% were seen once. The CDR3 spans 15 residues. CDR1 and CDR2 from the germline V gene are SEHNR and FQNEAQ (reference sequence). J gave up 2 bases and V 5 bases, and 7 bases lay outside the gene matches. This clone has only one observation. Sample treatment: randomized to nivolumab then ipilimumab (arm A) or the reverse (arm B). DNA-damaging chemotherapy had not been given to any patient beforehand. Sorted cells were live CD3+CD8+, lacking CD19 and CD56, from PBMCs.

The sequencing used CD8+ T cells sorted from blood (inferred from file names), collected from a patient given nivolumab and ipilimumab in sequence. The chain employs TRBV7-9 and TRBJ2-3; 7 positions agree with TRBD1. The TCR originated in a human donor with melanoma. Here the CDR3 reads CASSTRGGDTDTQYF. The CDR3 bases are TGTGCCAGCAGCACTAGAGGGGGCGACACAGATACGCAGTATTTT.